The next 15 T cell receptor beta chains were all read from a single sample in a study of early T cells in non-severe SARS-CoV-2 infection. TCRdb reprocessed the 5' RACE reads via MiXCR and lists one record per CDR3 protein. The profile shows around 20,000 distinct CDR3 sequences, about 4% of them singletons. Sample: whole blood. Receptors were obtained from an adult who was a healthcare worker with PCR-confirmed SARS-CoV-2 infection or an uninfected control (not recorded which).

This clonotype has a count of ten or more. V gene TRBV7-2 combines with J gene TRBJ2-1; TRBD2 matches at 9 bases. V lost 4 bases to trimming and J lost 6 bases; unmatched junction nucleotides: 10. The CDR3 runs to 16 residues. The germline V gene has CDR1 SGHTA and CDR2 FQGNSA. The CDR3 loop reads CASSSGPTSGSNEQFF. CDR3 bases: TGTGCCAGCAGCTCGGGGCCAACTAGCGGGTCCAATGAGCAGTTCTTC.

The gene calls are TRBV20-1 and TRBJ2-1; 9 bases map to TRBD2. Germline CDR1 and CDR2: DFQATT and SNEGSKA (reference sequence). The J segment lost 2 bases and the V segment lost 5 bases, leaving 13 bases of the junction unmatched. The CDR3 has 17 amino acids. The CDR3 nucleotides read TGCAGTGCTGCCCCTCACTTGACTAGCGGACCCTACAATGAGCAGTTCTTC. It is translated as CSAAPHLTSGPYNEQFF.

This clonotype was counted only a few times. CDR3 residues: CAISRTGVNTEAFF. For the CDR3, the DNA is TGTGCCATCAGCCGGACAGGGGTTAACACTGAAGCTTTCTTT. The V gene is TRBV10-3, the J gene TRBJ1-1; TRBD1 matches 9 bases. Germline CDR1 ENHRY, CDR2 SYGVKD. V trimming: 6 bases; J trimming: 2 bases; junction bases outside the gene matches: 4. This CDR3 is built from 14 residues.

This clonotype occurred many times. The J gene is TRBJ2-7, the V gene TRBV10-3; maybe TRBD2 (7 bases). Trimming shortened V by 4 bases and J by 6 bases, and 19 bases separated the two germline ends. This CDR3 spans 15 amino acids. Germline V CDR1 and CDR2: ENHRY, SYGVKD. The CDR3 DNA follows: TGTGCCATCAGTGGCGGGGGCCCGACGCGGGGCGAGCAGTACTTC. Amino acids: CAISGGGPTRGEQYF.

At least ten counts were recorded for this clonotype. The genes are TRBV18 and TRBJ1-3; D might be TRBD1 (6 bases). V lost 3 bases and J lost 4, with 16 bases in between. CDR1 and CDR2 (germline): KGHSH, LQKENI. CDR3 length: 16 amino acids. CDR3 sequence: CASSPSRDTIGNTIYF. The CDR3 DNA reads TGTGCCAGCTCACCGTCCCGGGACACCATCGGAAACACCATATATTTT. Together with reference TRBV18 and TRBJ1-3, the CDR3 gives the full variable domain: NAGVMQNPRHLVRRRGQEARLRCSPMKGHSHVYWYRQLPEEGLKFMVYLQKENIIDESGMPKERFSAEFPKEGPSILRIQQVVRGDSAAYFCASSPSRDTIGNTIYFGEGSWLTVV.

This clonotype was counted at least ten times. J is TRBJ2-1 and V is TRBV7-2; 10 positions match TRBD2. The CDR3 is 15 residues long. Germline CDR1 is SGHTA and CDR2 is FQGNSA. Germline trimming cut 2 bases from V and 10 bases from J; bases unmatched to any gene: 8. The CDR3 sequence is CASSLQRGGLGEQFF. As DNA, the CDR3 is TGTGCCAGCAGCTTACAGCGGGGGGGCCTAGGAGAGCAGTTCTTC.

The chain has TRBV2 and TRBJ2-3, with a weak D call TRBD2 (6 bases). Trimming removed 8 bases from V and 0 bases from J, with 15 bases in between. The V gene's germline CDR1 is SNHLY and CDR2 FYNNEI. The CDR3 has 15 amino acids. DNA for the CDR3: TGTGCCAGCCGCGGGACGGCCTACAGCACAGATACGCAGTATTTT. Its protein product is CASRGTAYSTDTQYF.

This clonotype was seen repeatedly, ten times or more. This sequence joins TRBV7-9 and TRBJ1-1; perhaps TRBD1 as D (5 bases). V dropped 5 bases and J dropped 1 base, with 8 bases sitting between them. Germline V CDR1 and CDR2: SEHNR, FQNEAQ (reference sequence). The CDR3 runs to 13 residues. The CDR3 reads CASSQQENTEAFF. In DNA form, the CDR3 reads TGTGCCAGCAGCCAACAGGAGAACACTGAAGCTTTCTTT.

This clonotype was detected a few times. This chain connects TRBV7-3 to TRBJ2-2; possibly TRBD2 for D (6 bases). V was trimmed by 3 bases and J by 7 bases, leaving 12 bases between them. Looked up from germline, CDR1 is SGHTA and CDR2 is FQGTGA. The CDR3 contains 14 residues. CDR3 coding DNA: TGTGCCAGCAGCTTCGGCGGAGGGAACGGGGAGCTGTTTTTT. Its protein is CASSFGGGNGELFF.

Turning to this clonotype: A much larger clone lies a single base off, so this may be a read error. The genes are TRBV10-1 and TRBJ1-1; 8 positions match TRBD1. The CDR3 is 13 residues long. With V trimmed by 4 bases and J by 8 bases, 6 bases remained unmatched. Germline V gives CDR1 WNHNN, CDR2 SYGVQD (reference sequence). DNA for the CDR3: TGCGCCAGCAGTGGGACAGGGCGGCTCGAAGCTTTCTTT. Encoded protein: CASSGTGRLEAFF.

This clonotype was recorded at least ten times. V and J are TRBV2 and TRBJ1-3; 7 bases line up with TRBD1. Unmatched junction bases numbered 4, after V lost 6 bases and J lost 2 bases. The germline CDR1 and CDR2 sequences are SNHLY and FYNNEI. CDR3 length: 14 amino acids. The CDR3 loop is CASRETGTGNTIYF. The DNA for the CDR3 is TGTGCCAGCAGGGAGACAGGGACTGGAAACACCATATATTTT.

This clonotype was counted many times. V gene TRBV5-6 combines with J gene TRBJ2-2; D gene unclear. CDR3 length: 11 residues. The germline V and J ends were trimmed by 4 bases and 9 bases, with 7 bases remaining between them. Per the germline V gene, CDR1 is SGHDT and CDR2 is YYEEEE. In DNA, the CDR3 is TGTGCCAGCAGCATCGACAGGGAGCTGTTTTTT. Translated: CASSIDRELFF.

This clonotype has ten or more counts. CDR3 DNA: TGCGCCAGCAGTGAACTAACAGGGTCGGCTTCACCCCTCCACTTT. Amino acid sequence: CASSELTGSASPLHF. The rearrangement uses TRBV10-1 and TRBJ1-6; perhaps TRBD1 as D (6 bases). The CDR3 length is 15 residues. Trimming removed 3 bases from V and 9 bases from J, with 15 bases in between. CDR1 WNHNN and CDR2 SYGVQD come from the germline V gene (reference sequence).

This clonotype was seen a few times. The V and J genes are TRBV7-9 and TRBJ1-6; 10 bases match TRBD1. The ends lost 6 bases at V and 7 bases at J; junction bases unmatched: 3. This CDR3 region has 14 residues. Germline CDR1 SEHNR, CDR2 FQNEAQ (reference sequence). The CDR3 nucleotides are TGTGCCAGCAGTTCGGGACAGGGGAATTCACCCCTCCACTTT. This translates into CASSSGQGNSPLHF. Variable domain in full (rest from reference TRBV7-9 and TRBJ1-6): DTGVSQNPRHKITKRGQNVTFRCDPISEHNRLYWYRQTLGQGPEFLTYFQNEAQLEKSRLLSDRFSAERPKGSFSTLEIQRTEQGDSAMYLCASSSGQGNSPLHFGNGTRLTVT.

This clonotype was observed many times. The chain joins TRBV5-1 to TRBJ2-7; weak D call: TRBD1 (6 bases). Germline V gene sequence: CDR1 SGHRS, CDR2 YFSETQ. V lost 0 bases and J 2 bases, leaving 12 bases between the germline ends. This CDR3 has 15 amino acids. CDR3 nucleotide sequence: TGCGCCAGCAGCTTGGCCGGGACACTCCCCTACGAGCAGTACTTC. It yields the protein CASSLAGTLPYEQYF.